This T cell receptor beta chain was obtained from a study of beta chain features in type 1 diabetes. Points from the study as a whole: Healthy donors had naive, central memory and Treg TCRB repertoires that appeared less similar than those seen among patients. Shortening of TCRB CDR3s, moderate but significant, appeared in all four CD4+ subsets of Type 1 diabetes patients.

By way of CD45RO/CCR7/CD25/CD127/CD95/CD27, the CD4+ regulatory, stem cell-like memory, central memory and naive cells were sorted. This clone was observed a handful of times. What it binds is unknown. There are 16 residues in the CDR3. The V gene's germline CDR1 is SEHNR and CDR2 FQNEAQ (reference sequence). The germline V and J ends were trimmed by 1 base and 9 bases, with 22 bases remaining between them. The sequenced template was cDNA made from the entire isolated RNA. Generated by immunoSEQ multiplex PCR, the TCRdb table keeps only in-frame clones and is missing some. The data show roughly 150,000 clones, with 8% to 9.5% seen just once and approximately 0.54% held by the top ten.

The V and J genes are TRBV7-9 and TRBJ2-7; a weak D match, TRBD2 (6 bases). Sequencing was done on a sample of central memory CD4+ T cells from blood. The source is a woman aged 18-30 years with type 1 diabetes. DNA of the CDR3: TGTGCCAGCAGCTTAGGGTTGGGGGAACTCTCCGGGGGGCAGTACTTC. This translates into CASSLGLGELSGGQYF.